Reported below is one T cell receptor beta chain. Additional DNA sequences in this sample encode the identical CDR3. Sequencing was performed with immunoSEQ multiplex PCR; in TCRdb, only in-frame clones are kept and a portion is missing. The repertoire consists of 270,000 or so clones, with 70% to 90% occurring once and the leading ten covering 6.6%. This sample is part of a study of blood T cell repertoires in COVID-19. Trimming removed 2 bases at V and 1 base at J, with 9 bases between. Germline assignment: CDR1 SGHRS and CDR2 YFSETQ. The CDR3 sequence is 14 residues long. Participants, 18 to 89 years old, spanned around 25 US areas.

The TCR sequence derives from a woman between 50 and 59 years old who had been exposed to COVID-19. The gene calls are TRBV5-1 and TRBJ1-1, with D hard to call. The specimen was PBMCs or T cells enriched from blood (not recorded which). The DNA of the CDR3 is TGCGCCAGCAGCTTCATGACGGGGAACACTGAAGCTTTCTTT. It encodes CASSFMTGNTEAFF.